This T cell receptor (beta chain) emerged from a study of blood T cell repertoires in COVID-19. Study in general: Nucleic acid was either cDNA or gDNA, and it came from T cells, B-cell-depleted T cells, or PBMCs.

Participants' own reports of clinical history determined their cohort assignment. Profiled with immunoSEQ multiplex PCR; TCRdb holds only in-frame clones, not every one. The table shows around 200,000 clones, with 86% occurring only once. The TCR sequence derives from a man aged 35 to 55 with acute COVID-19. The source material was PBMCs or T cells enriched from blood (not recorded which).

CDR3 coding DNA: TGTGCCAGCAGTGACGAGGCTAGCGGGAGAAGGGTCTACGAGCAGTACTTC. Amino acid sequence: CASSDEASGRRVYEQYF. The chain recombines TRBV6-4 with TRBJ2-7, with 10 bases fitting TRBD2. Germline assignment: CDR1 MRHNA and CDR2 SNTAGT. The J segment lost 3 bases and the V segment lost 2 bases, leaving 10 bases of the junction unmatched. CDR3 length: 17 amino acids.